Detailed here is one T cell receptor (beta chain). Its antigen is unknown. Germline CDR1 reads LGHNA; CDR2 reads YNFKEQ. This CDR3 spans 14 amino acids. With 4 bases removed from V and 7 bases from J, the gap between germline ends came to 14 bases. These data are taken from a study of radiation and T cells in renal cell carcinoma. Treatment described: treatment-naive control, cytoreductive nephrectomy. Control samples are tumors resected by cytoreductive nephrectomy without prior radiation. The patient's renal cell carcinoma had clear cell pathology. Broader study findings: Intratumoral heterogeneity was not captured in these approximately 1 g regions. Dominant CDR3 motifs occupied more repertoire in irradiated than control tumors.

Clones were sequenced by immunoSEQ multiplex PCR, and TCRdb holds only the in-frame ones, with some missing. Among fewer than 15,000 clones listed, about three fifths were seen once. The sequence was collected from a man aged 60-69 years with renal cell carcinoma. Material: tumor tissue, obtained from a patient whose treatment was nephrectomy without radiotherapy. The chain uses TRBV4-2 and TRBJ1-5; D gene ambiguous. This chain's CDR3 is CASSPGRVEQPQHF. CDR3 DNA sequence: TGTGCCAGCAGCCCCGGACGGGTAGAACAGCCCCAGCATTTT.